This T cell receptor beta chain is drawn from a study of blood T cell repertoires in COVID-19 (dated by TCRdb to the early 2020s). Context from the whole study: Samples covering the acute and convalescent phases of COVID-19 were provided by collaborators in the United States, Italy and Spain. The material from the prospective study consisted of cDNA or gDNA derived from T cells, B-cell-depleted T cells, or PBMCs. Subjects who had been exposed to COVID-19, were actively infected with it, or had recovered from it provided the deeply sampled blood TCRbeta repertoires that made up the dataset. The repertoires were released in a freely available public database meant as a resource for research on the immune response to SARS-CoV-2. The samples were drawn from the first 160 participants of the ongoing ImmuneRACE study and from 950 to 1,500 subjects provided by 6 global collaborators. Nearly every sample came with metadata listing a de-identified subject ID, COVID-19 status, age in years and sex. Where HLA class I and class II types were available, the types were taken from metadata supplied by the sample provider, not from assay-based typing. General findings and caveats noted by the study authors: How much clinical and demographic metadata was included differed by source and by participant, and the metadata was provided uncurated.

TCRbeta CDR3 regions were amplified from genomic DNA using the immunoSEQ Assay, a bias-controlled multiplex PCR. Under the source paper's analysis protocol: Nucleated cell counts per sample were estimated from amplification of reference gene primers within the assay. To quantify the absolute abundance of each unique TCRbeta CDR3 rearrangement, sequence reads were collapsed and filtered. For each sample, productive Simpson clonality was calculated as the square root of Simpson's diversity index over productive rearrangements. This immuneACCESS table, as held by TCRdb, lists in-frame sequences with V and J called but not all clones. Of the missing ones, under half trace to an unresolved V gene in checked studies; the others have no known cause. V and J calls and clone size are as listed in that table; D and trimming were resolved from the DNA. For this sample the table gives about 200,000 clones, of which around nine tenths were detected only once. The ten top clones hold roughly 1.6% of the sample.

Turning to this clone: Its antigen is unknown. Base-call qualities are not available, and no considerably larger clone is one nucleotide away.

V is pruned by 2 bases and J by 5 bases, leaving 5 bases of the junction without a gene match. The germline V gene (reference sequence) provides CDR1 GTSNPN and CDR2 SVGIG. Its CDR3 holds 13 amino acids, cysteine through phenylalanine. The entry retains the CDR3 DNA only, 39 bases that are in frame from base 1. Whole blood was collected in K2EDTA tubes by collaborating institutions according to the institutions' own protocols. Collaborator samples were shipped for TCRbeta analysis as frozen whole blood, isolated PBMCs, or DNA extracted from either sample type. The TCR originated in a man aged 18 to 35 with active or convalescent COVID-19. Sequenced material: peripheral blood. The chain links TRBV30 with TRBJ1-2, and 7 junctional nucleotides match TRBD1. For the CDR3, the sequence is CAWSLLQGYGYTF. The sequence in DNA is TGTGCCTGGAGTTTACTACAGGGGTATGGCTACACCTTC.